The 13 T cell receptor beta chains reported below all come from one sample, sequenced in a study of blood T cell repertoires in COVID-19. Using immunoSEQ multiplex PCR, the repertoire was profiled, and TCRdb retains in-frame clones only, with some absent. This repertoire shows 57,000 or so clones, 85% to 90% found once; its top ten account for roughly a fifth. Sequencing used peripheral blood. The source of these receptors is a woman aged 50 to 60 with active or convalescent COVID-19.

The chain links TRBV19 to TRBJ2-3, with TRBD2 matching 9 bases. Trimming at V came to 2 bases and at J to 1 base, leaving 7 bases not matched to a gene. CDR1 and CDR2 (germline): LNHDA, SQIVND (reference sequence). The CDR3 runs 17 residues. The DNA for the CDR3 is TGTGCCAGTAGTATATTCTCCTCTAGCGGGGGCACAGATACGCAGTATTTT. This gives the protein CASSIFSSSGGTDTQYF.

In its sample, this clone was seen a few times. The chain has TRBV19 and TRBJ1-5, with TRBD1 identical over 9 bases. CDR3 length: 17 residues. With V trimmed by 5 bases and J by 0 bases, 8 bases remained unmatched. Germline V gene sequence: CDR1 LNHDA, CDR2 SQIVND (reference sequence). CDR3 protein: CASSGGTGPLSNQPQHF. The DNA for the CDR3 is TGTGCCAGTAGTGGAGGGACAGGGCCCCTTAGCAATCAGCCCCAGCATTTT.

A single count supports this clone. The CDR3 DNA reads as TGTGCCAGCAGTTACAGCGACAGTGATCAGCCCCAGCATTTT. It codes for CASSYSDSDQPQHF. This chain joins TRBV6-5 and TRBJ1-5; tentatively, D is TRBD1 (5 bases). Germline V gene data show CDR1 as MNHEY and CDR2 as SVGAGI. V was cut by 2 bases and J by 5 bases, with 10 bases left in between. The CDR3 loop spans 14 amino acids.

The CDR3 spells CASSPGQGKGFAYEQYF. The CDR3 DNA follows: TGTGCCAGCAGCCCCGGACAGGGCAAGGGGTTTGCCTACGAGCAGTACTTC. The chain combines TRBV5-4 with TRBJ2-7; 8 bases agree with TRBD1. J gave up 2 bases and V 4 bases, and 14 bases lay outside the gene matches. This CDR3 is built from 17 residues. Germline V lookup: CDR1 SGHNT, CDR2 YYREEE (reference sequence).

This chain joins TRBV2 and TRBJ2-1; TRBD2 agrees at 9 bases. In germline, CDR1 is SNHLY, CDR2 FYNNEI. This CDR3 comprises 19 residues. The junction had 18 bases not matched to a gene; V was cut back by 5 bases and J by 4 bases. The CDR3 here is CASSSSLNPLAGTYNEQFF. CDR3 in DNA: TGTGCCAGCAGTAGTAGCCTCAACCCGCTAGCGGGGACTTACAATGAGCAGTTCTTC.

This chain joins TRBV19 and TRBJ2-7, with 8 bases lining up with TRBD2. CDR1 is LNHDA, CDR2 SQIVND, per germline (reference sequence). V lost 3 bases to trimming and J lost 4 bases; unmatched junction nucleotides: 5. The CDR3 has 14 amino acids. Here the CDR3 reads CASSIDGRGYEQYF. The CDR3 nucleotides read TGTGCCAGTAGTATTGACGGGAGGGGGTACGAGCAGTACTTC.

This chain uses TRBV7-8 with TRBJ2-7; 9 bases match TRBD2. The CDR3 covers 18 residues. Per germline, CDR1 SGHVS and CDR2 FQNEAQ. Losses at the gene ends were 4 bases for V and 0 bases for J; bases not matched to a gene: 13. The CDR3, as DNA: TGTGCCAGCAGCTCCCGGACCTTGACTAGCGGCCTCTCCTACGAGCAGTACTTC. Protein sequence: CASSSRTLTSGLSYEQYF. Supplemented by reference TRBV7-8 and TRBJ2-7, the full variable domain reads GAGVSQSPRYKVAKRGQDVALRCDPISGHVSLFWYQQALGQGPEFLTYFQNEAQLDKSGLPSDRFFAERPEGSVSTLKIQRTQQEDSAVYLCASSSRTLTSGLSYEQYFGPGTRLTVT.

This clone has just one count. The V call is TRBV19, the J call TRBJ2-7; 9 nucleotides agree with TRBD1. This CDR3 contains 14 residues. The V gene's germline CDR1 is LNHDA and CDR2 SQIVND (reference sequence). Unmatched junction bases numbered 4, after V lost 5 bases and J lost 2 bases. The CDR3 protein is CASSSRQGAYEQYF. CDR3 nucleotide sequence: TGTGCCAGTAGTTCCCGACAGGGGGCCTACGAGCAGTACTTC.

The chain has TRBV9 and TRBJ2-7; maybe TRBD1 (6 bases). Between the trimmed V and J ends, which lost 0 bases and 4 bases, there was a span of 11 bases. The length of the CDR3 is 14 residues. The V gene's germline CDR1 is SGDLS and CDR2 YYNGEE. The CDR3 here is CASSVGTATYEQYF. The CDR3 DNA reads TGTGCCAGCAGCGTAGGGACAGCGACTTACGAGCAGTACTTC.

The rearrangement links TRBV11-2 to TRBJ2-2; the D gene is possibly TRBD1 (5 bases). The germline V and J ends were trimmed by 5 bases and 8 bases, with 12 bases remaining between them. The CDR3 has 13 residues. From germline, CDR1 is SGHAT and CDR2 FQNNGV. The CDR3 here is CASSLTVIGELFF. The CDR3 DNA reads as TGTGCCAGCAGCCTGACAGTGATAGGGGAGCTGTTTTTT.

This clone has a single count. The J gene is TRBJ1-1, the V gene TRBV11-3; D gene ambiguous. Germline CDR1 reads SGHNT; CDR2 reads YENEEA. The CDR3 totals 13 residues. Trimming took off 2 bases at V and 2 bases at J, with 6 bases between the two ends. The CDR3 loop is CASSLTVNTEAFF. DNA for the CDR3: TGTGCCAGCAGCTTAACAGTTAACACTGAAGCTTTCTTT.

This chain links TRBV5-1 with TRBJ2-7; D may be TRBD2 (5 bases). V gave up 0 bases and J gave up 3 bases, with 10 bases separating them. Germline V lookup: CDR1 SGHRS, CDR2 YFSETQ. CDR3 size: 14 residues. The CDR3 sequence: CASSLGGLNYEQYF. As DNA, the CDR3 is TGCGCCAGCAGCTTGGGTGGACTTAACTACGAGCAGTACTTC.

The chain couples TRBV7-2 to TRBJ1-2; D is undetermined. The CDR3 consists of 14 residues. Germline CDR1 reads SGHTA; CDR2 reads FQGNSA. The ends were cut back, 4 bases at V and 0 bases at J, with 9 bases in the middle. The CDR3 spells CASSSDTANYGYTF. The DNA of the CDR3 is TGTGCCAGCAGCTCCGACACTGCTAACTATGGCTACACCTTC.